These T cell receptor beta chains were read from a single sample in a study of read filtering for tumor transcriptome and immune sequencing. One entry per CDR3 protein, called by TCRdb with MiXCR from the reads. The sample contains fewer than 45,000 distinct CDR3 sequences, 13% of which appear only once. The source material was a population of CD138-negative cells sorted from bone marrow. These receptor sequences come from a donor over 35 with multiple myeloma. Each CDR3 is given with its conserved first and last residue. Each record gives: V gene, J gene, clone size, D gene, CDR3 length, CDR3 DNA, CDR3 protein. A D gene is named only where the DNA matches it firmly. A row's size may be missing; if present it is once, few, many or a size class.

TRBV7-9	TRBJ1-2	many	-	13	TGTGCCAGCAGCTGGGGAGACAGAGAAGGCTACACCTTC	CASSWGDREGYTF
TRBV20-1	TRBJ2-4	many	TRBD2	15	TGCAGTGGGGAAAATAGCGGGAGTTCTAAAAACATTCAGTACTTC	CSGENSGSSKNIQYF
TRBV6-2/TRBV6-3	TRBJ2-1	many	-	13	TGTGCCAGCACCGAACCGGGACCCAATGAGCAGTTCTTC	CASTEPGPNEQFF
TRBV20-1	TRBJ2-7	many	-	14	TGCAGTGCTAGTCACGGGACATTGTCCTACGAGCAGTACTTC	CSASHGTLSYEQYF
TRBV6-5	TRBJ2-1	-	TRBD2	22	TGTGCCAGCAGTTACTCGGTCTACTCCGGGACTAGCGGGATGAGCTCCTACAATGAGCAGTTCTTC	CASSYSVYSGTSGMSSYNEQFF
TRBV28	TRBJ2-7	few	TRBD2	15	TGTGCCAGCAGTTCGGGGACTAGCGGGAGGGGGCGACTAGGCTTC	CASSSGTSGRGRLGF
TRBV2	TRBJ2-2	many	TRBD2	15	TGTGCCAGCAGTGGAAGGACTAGCGGTAACGGGGAGCTGTTTTTT	CASSGRTSGNGELFF
TRBV24-1	TRBJ2-7	-	-	17	TGTGCCACCAGTGATCAGGGGACCCGGGAAAGCTCCTACGAGCAGTACTTC	CATSDQGTRESSYEQYF
TRBV12-3/TRBV12-4	TRBJ2-3	many	-	15	TGTGCCAGCAGTTTAGGAGGGGCTAGCACAGATACGCAGTATTTT	CASSLGGASTDTQYF
TRBV11-2	TRBJ2-1	few	-	15	TGTGCCAGCAGCCGGGACCTCCTAAGCTACAATGAGCAGTTCTTC	CASSRDLLSYNEQFF
TRBV13	TRBJ2-1	many	TRBD2	16	TGTGCCAGCAGGGGACTAGCGGTTCCTTTCTACAATGAGCAGTTCTTC	CASRGLAVPFYNEQFF
TRBV7-6	TRBJ2-7	many	-	13	TGTGCCAGCAGCCATGGACAGTTTTACGAGCAGTACTTC	CASSHGQFYEQYF
TRBV6-5	TRBJ2-3	many	-	15	TGTGCCAGCAGTTCCTTCTCATCAGGGACAGATACGCAGTATTTT	CASSSFSSGTDTQYF
TRBV2	TRBJ2-5	many	TRBD2	15	TGTGCCAGCAGGGCCGGACTAGCGAGCCAAGAGACCCAGTACTTC	CASRAGLASQETQYF
TRBV4-1	TRBJ2-1	many	-	15	TGCGCCAGCAGCCAAGAAGGACAGTTCTACAATGAGCAGTTCTTC	CASSQEGQFYNEQFF
TRBV19	TRBJ2-3	many	TRBD2	15	TGTGCCAGTAGTGGCGGGAGGGCCGTCGCAGATACGCAGTATTTT	CASSGGRAVADTQYF
TRBV29-1	TRBJ2-1	many	-	12	TGCAGCGTTGAAGCCAGAGGGTATGAGCAGTTCTTC	CSVEARGYEQFF
TRBV7-9	TRBJ2-2	-	TRBD2	18	TGTGCCAGCAGCTTACGGGGACTAGCGGGAGGCCACACCGGGGAGCTGTCTTTT	CASSLRGLAGGHTGELSF
TRBV20-1	TRBJ2-7	many	-	13	TGCAGTGCTCCGGGCGGAAGCTCCTACGAGCAGTACTTC	CSAPGGSSYEQYF
TRBV29-1	TRBJ2-7	few	-	12	TGCAGCGTCACCCTAGGACCCTACGAGCAGTACTTC	CSVTLGPYEQYF
TRBV20-1	TRBJ1-3	many	-	14	TGCAGTGCTACTCCCGGGTACTCTGGAAACACCATATATTTT	CSATPGYSGNTIYF